This TCR beta chain was recovered during a study of human T cells and chemical hapten exposure. In the study overall: Small pooled library volume differences chiefly drove per-sample TCR yield variation.

Broader study findings: Sensitization with DPC brought no change to TCRs above 1 in 1000 in frequency. With patch test score, the counts of PT1 expanded TCRs showed a positive correlation.

The time point: patch test 2, 6 weeks after DPC sensitization. Regarding treatment: therapeutic diphenylcyclopropenone sensitization with weekly scalp DPC. This clonotype appeared a few times. Its antigen is currently unknown. Each CDR3 protein gets one entry after TCRdb re-called the RACE reads with MiXCR. Among 100,000 or so distinct CDR3 sequences listed, approximately 11% were seen once. Sequencing was performed on whole blood, taken in connection with sensitization to the hapten diphenylcyclopropenone (DPC). The receptor's source is a middle-aged man with alopecia areata. Some clones in this sample may be carry-over from other donors' samples.

The CDR3 DNA follows: TGTGCCAGCAGCTATAGGGCATACTCCTCCGGGGAGCTGTTTTTT. Translated: CASSYRAYSSGELFF. This sequence joins TRBV7-2 and TRBJ2-2; D gene uncertain. In germline, CDR1 is SGHTA, CDR2 FQGNSA. V was trimmed by 4 bases and J by 6 bases, leaving 15 bases between them. CDR3 length: 15 amino acids.